The clone carrying this TCR beta chain has only one observation. This sample is drawn from a study of blood T cell repertoires in COVID-19. Produced via immunoSEQ multiplex PCR; TCRdb's table is partial and in-frame only. The repertoire has about 230,000 clones, around 83% of them found once; the top ten carry 7.4%. Looked up from germline, CDR1 is SGHTA and CDR2 is FQGTGA. The CDR3 sequence is 16 residues long. V was clipped by 3 bases and J by 5 bases; unmatched bases: 6. Material: peripheral blood. The chain employs TRBV7-3 and TRBJ2-1; TRBD2 matches 11 bases. The clonotype comes from a woman aged 50 to 65 with acute or convalescent COVID-19. CDR3 amino acids: CASSLTGTSGNNEQFF. The DNA for the CDR3 is TGTGCCAGCAGCTTGACCGGGACTAGCGGAAACAATGAGCAGTTCTTC.